Given below is one TCR beta chain in context. As yet, its antigen is unknown. These data originate in a study of T cell responses to AZD1222 COVID-19 vaccine. Findings and caveats of the study: White British people made up most donors, females outnumbered males, and clonal diversity was possibly underestimated. Regions 160-218 and 743-854 held dominance among vaccine-associated CD4 TCRs, which spanned spike.

Sequenced by immunoSEQ multiplex PCR; TCRdb stores in-frame clones only, minus some. The table has 90,000 to 95,000 clones, just over 85% seen once. Germline V gene sequence: CDR1 MNHEY, CDR2 SVGAGI. The CDR3 loop spans 15 amino acids. Losses at the gene ends were 4 bases for V and 6 bases for J; bases not matched to a gene: 7. Sequenced here: peripheral blood, sampled on day 0 of AZD1222 vaccination. The rearrangement links TRBV6-5 to TRBJ1-4; 8 nucleotides line up with TRBD1. This clonotype originated in an adult in good health. CDR3 DNA sequence: TGTGCCAGCAGTTTTTCTCAGGGGGCGGATGAAAAACTGTTTTTT. Amino acids: CASSFSQGADEKLFF.